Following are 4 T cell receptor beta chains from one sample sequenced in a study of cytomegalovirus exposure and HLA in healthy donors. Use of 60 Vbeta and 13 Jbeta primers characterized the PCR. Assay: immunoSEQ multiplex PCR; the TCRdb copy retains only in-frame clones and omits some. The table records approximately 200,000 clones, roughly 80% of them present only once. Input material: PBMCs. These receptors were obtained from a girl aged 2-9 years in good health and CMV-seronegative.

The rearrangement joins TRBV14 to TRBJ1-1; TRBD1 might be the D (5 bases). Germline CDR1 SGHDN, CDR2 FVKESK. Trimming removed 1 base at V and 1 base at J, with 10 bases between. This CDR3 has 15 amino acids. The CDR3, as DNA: TGTGCCAGCAGCCAAGGGAGGGGACGGAACACTGAAGCTTTCTTT. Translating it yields CASSQGRGRNTEAFF.

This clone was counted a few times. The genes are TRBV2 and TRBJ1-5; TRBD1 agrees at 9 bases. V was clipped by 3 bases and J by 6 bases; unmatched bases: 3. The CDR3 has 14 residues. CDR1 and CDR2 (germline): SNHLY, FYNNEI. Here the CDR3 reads CASSEGQGVQPQHF. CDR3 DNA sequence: TGTGCCAGCAGTGAGGGACAGGGTGTTCAGCCCCAGCATTTT.

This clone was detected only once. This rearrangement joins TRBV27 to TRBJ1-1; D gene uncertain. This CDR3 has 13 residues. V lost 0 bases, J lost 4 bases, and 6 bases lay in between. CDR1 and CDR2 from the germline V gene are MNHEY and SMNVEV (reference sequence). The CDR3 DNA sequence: TGTGCCAGCAGTTTATCTAGTAGCACTGAAGCTTTCTTT. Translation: CASSLSSSTEAFF.

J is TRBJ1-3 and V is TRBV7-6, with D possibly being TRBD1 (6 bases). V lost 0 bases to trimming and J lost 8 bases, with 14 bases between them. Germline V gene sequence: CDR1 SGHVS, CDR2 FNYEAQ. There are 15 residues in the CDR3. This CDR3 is CASSLASGGGDTIYF. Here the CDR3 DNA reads TGTGCCAGCAGCTTAGCTTCGGGGGGCGGGGACACCATATATTTT.